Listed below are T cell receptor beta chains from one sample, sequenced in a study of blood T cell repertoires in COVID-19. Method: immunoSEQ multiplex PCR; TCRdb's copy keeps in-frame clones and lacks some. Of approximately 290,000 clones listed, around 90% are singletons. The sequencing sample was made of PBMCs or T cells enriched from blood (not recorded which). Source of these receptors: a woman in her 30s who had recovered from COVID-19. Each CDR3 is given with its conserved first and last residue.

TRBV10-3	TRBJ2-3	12	CAIGQGSDTQYF
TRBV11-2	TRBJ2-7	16	CASSLFSGRASYEQYF
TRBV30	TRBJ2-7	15	CAWSDVLAGTYEQYF
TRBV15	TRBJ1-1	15	CATSFNRGLNTEAFF
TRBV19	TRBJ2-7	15	CASSIAGGRSYEQYF
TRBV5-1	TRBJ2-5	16	CASSLALAGLQETQYF
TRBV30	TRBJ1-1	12	CAWAPRWTEAFF
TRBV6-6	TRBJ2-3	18	CASSPHGLAGGPRDTQYF
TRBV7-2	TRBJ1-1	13	CASKVDRNTEAFF
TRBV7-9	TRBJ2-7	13	CASSLTGAYEQYF
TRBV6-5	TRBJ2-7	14	CASSPTGDSYEQYF
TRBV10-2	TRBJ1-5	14	CASSETGAHQPQHF
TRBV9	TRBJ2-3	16	CASSATGTSGSDTQYF
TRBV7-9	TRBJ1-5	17	CASSLARGEGRSQPQHF
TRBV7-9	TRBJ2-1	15	CASSLTGRGYNEQFF
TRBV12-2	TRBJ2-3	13	CASPIYSTDTQYF
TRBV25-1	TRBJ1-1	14	CASSNKVGSTEAFF
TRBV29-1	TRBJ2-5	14	CSVEFGSGAETQYF
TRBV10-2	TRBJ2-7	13	CATGIGGPYEQYF
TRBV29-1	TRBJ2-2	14	CSVQGRGLPGELFF
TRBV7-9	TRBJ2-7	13	CASSSGRGSEQYF
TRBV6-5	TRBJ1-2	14	CASRPERGLYGYTF
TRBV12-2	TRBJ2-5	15	CASRPGVRSQETQYF
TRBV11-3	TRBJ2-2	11	CASSSAGELFF
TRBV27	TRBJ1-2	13	CASRPRGENGYTF
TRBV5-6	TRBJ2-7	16	CASSLGVWQGLYEQYF
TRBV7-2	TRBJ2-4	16	CASSEGQRWSGNIQYF
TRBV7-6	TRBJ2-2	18	CASSIFSGVFANTGELFF
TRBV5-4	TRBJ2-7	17	CASSTPPAAGGGYEQYF
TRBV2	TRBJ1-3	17	CASSDRDTSILGNTIYF
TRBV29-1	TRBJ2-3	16	CSVEDPGQGSTDTQYF
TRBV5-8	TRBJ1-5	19	CASSPWDRGDLRSNQPQHF
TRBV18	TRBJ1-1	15	CASSQRQGMNTEAFF
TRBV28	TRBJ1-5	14	CATTLDISNQPQHF
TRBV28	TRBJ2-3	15	CASSFGTESTDTQYF
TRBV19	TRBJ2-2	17	CASSIVARLAGSGELFF
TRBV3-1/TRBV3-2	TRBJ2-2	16	CASSPGQGLPPGELFF
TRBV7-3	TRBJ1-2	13	CASSLGTGYGYTF
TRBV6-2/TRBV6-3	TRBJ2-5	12	CASSYPQETQYF
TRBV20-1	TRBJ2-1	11	CSASAYNEQFF
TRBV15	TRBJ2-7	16	CATSRGDRGRLNEQYF